The text below deals with one T cell receptor (beta chain). Its antigen is currently unknown. The data derive from a study of cytomegalovirus exposure and HLA in healthy donors. For the study at large: Early released data comprised some 85 million unique TCRs from HLA-typed donors.

Germline V gene sequence: CDR1 SGHRS, CDR2 YFSETQ. The CDR3 runs to 15 residues. V lost 0 bases and J lost 0, with 8 bases in between. Notes on the study in general: Available immune exposure information covered CMV serostatus only. HLA allele associations emerged for fewer than 20,000 TCR beta sequences in a later analysis, at 0.05 false discovery rate.

A multiplex PCR was run with 60 Vbeta primers and 13 Jbeta primers. Method: immunoSEQ multiplex PCR; TCRdb's copy keeps in-frame clones and lacks some. The table has 150,000 to 200,000 clones, more than 75% seen once. V usage is TRBV5-1 and J usage is TRBJ2-3; D is unclear. Specimen: PBMCs. The source of this sequence is a girl in the first two years of life in good health and CMV-seronegative. CDR3 amino acids: CASSLGAASTDTQYF. The DNA for the CDR3 is TGCGCCAGCAGCTTGGGGGCAGCTAGCACAGATACGCAGTATTTT.